A single sample is the source of the 32 T cell receptor beta chains below, sequenced in a study of T cells in tumors after PD-1 blockade. Produced via immunoSEQ multiplex PCR; TCRdb's table is partial and in-frame only. The sample includes tens of thousands of clones, roughly 80% of them seen just once. The source was PBMCs, collected before anti-PD-1 treatment. Receptor source: a human donor with basal cell carcinoma.

V gene TRBV7-2 combines with J gene TRBJ2-1; 10 bases map to TRBD2. There are 17 residues in the CDR3. CDR1 is SGHTA and CDR2 is FQGNSA in the germline V gene. J lost 7 bases, V lost 5 bases, and 14 bases had no gene match. In DNA, the CDR3 is TGTGCCAGCAGCCTAGGAGGGAGCGGGGGGGCCCTGAATGAGCAGTTCTTC. Amino acid sequence: CASSLGGSGGALNEQFF.

The rearrangement uses TRBV6-5 and TRBJ2-3, with TRBD1 as a possible D gene (6 bases). The CDR3 has 13 amino acids. Germline CDR1 reads MNHEY; CDR2 reads SVGAGI. Trimming pared 8 bases from V and 3 bases from J, leaving 12 bases between. This CDR3 is CASSLRGTDTQYF. CDR3 nucleotides: TGTGCCAGCTCTCTCAGGGGTACAGATACGCAGTATTTT.

This chain links TRBV6-6 with TRBJ2-5; 9 nucleotides align to TRBD1. The CDR3 is 14 amino acids. V shed 6 bases and J 7 bases; nucleotides not matched to a gene: 9. Germline-derived CDR1 and CDR2 are MNHNY and SVGAGI (reference sequence). The CDR3, as DNA: TGTGCCAGCAGGGCGACAGGGGGAATCGGGACCCAGTACTTC. It codes for CASRATGGIGTQYF.

The CDR3 spells CASSLTGSYNEQFF. The CDR3 region has the DNA TGTGCCAGCAGTTTGACAGGGTCCTACAATGAGCAGTTCTTC. The gene calls are TRBV27 and TRBJ2-1, with 7 bases aligning to TRBD1. CDR1 and CDR2 from the germline V gene are MNHEY and SMNVEV (reference sequence). The CDR3 has 14 amino acids. The ends lost 3 bases at V and 1 base at J; junction bases unmatched: 0.

V and J are TRBV2 and TRBJ2-1, with a tentative D call TRBD2 (6 bases). Trimming took off 4 bases at V and 2 bases at J, with 12 bases between the two ends. The CDR3 sequence is 15 residues long. Germline loops: CDR1 SNHLY, CDR2 FYNNEI. The DNA for the CDR3 is TGTGCCAGCAGTGCTAGCGAACCCACCTACAATGAGCAGTTCTTC. This codes for CASSASEPTYNEQFF.

The chain has TRBV10-2 and TRBJ1-2; 9 bases are a match to TRBD1. CDR1 WSHSY and CDR2 SAAADI come from the germline V gene. V was pared by 9 bases and J by 4 bases, with 6 bases of the junction left unmatched. The CDR3 loop spans 13 amino acids. Here the CDR3 reads CASGQGKTYGYTF. The CDR3 DNA reads TGCGCCAGTGGACAGGGGAAAACCTATGGCTACACCTTC.

This chain connects TRBV7-9 to TRBJ2-5; D is ambiguous. Trimming pared 2 bases from V and 4 bases from J, leaving 14 bases between. The CDR3 runs 15 residues. Germline-derived CDR1 and CDR2 are SEHNR and FQNEAQ (reference sequence). CDR3 loop: CASSLLFGGRETQYF. For the CDR3, the DNA is TGTGCCAGCAGCTTATTATTCGGTGGGCGAGAGACCCAGTACTTC.

This clone was seen once. J is TRBJ2-1 and V is TRBV15; 7 bases are a match to TRBD2. The junction had 15 bases not matched to a gene; V was cut back by 4 bases and J by 0 bases. CDR1 is LNHNV and CDR2 is YYDKDF in the germline V gene (reference sequence). The CDR3 length is 19 residues. The CDR3 DNA reads TGTGCCACCAGCACTCTTAGGGGCGGGGGACCAGTCTCCTACAATGAGCAGTTCTTC. Protein product: CATSTLRGGGPVSYNEQFF.

The chain employs TRBV3-1 (or the pseudogene TRBV3-2) and TRBJ2-2, with a weak D call TRBD2 (5 bases). The germline gives CDR1 LGHDT, CDR2 YNNKEL (reference sequence). V gave up 6 bases and J gave up 4 bases, with 9 bases separating them. CDR3 length: 13 residues. The CDR3 DNA is TGTGCCAGCAGAAGGGAGCTCACCGGGGAGCTGTTTTTT. Its translation: CASRRELTGELFF.

The rearrangement uses TRBV30 and TRBJ1-1; the match to TRBD1 covers 10 bases. The junction had 15 bases not matched to a gene; V was cut back by 4 bases and J by 4 bases. Germline V CDR1 and CDR2: GTSNPN, SVGIG (reference sequence). CDR3 length: 17 amino acids. The CDR3 region is CAWTSPGTGVSGTEAFF. The CDR3 DNA reads as TGTGCCTGGACCTCTCCCGGGACAGGGGTTTCGGGCACTGAAGCTTTCTTT.

J is TRBJ1-6 and V is TRBV7-9; D possibly corresponds to TRBD1 (6 bases). CDR3 length: 16 residues. The V and J ends lost 5 bases and 0 bases respectively, with 11 bases between them. Germline V lookup: CDR1 SEHNR, CDR2 FQNEAQ (reference sequence). In DNA, the CDR3 is TGTGCCAGCAGCGCCAGGGGAGACTCCTATAATTCACCCCTCCACTTT. Residues: CASSARGDSYNSPLHF.

The chain links TRBV5-4 to TRBJ2-5, with 9 bases identical to TRBD1. J gave up 2 bases and V 5 bases, and 7 bases lay outside the gene matches. The germline V gene has CDR1 SGHNT and CDR2 YYREEE (reference sequence). This CDR3 has 15 amino acids. The CDR3 region has the DNA TGTGCCAGCAGGGGGGCGGACAGGGGACAAGAGACCCAGTACTTC. This sequence encodes CASRGADRGQETQYF.

This clone was observed a single time. The chain joins TRBV24-1 to TRBJ2-5; 9 bases are shared with TRBD2. The CDR3 loop spans 14 amino acids. The V gene end was trimmed by 12 bases and the J gene end by 6 bases; junction bases not matched to a gene: 13. Germline CDR1 KGHDR, CDR2 SFDVKD. Here the CDR3 reads CAPLGSGGRKTQYF. CDR3 DNA: TGTGCCCCCCTGGGGAGCGGGGGGCGAAAGACCCAGTACTTC.

The rearrangement links TRBV10-3 to TRBJ2-2, with a possible D match to TRBD1 (8 bases). Trimming pared 5 bases from V and 4 bases from J, leaving 17 bases between. This CDR3 region has 16 residues. From germline, CDR1 is ENHRY and CDR2 SYGVKD. CDR3 in DNA: TGTGCCATCAGTCTTGGACAGGGCGGGGGCACCGGGGAGCTGTTTTTT. Protein: CAISLGQGGGTGELFF.

This clone has more than one count but fewer than ten. The rearrangement joins TRBV7-2 to TRBJ1-1; a possible D gene is TRBD1 (6 bases). CDR1 is SGHTA, CDR2 FQGNSA, per germline. CDR3 length: 15 residues. Trimming removed 4 bases from V and 5 bases from J, with 17 bases in between. The CDR3 loop is CASSWATGPGTEAFF. Written as DNA, the CDR3 is TGTGCCAGCAGCTGGGCGACAGGTCCCGGGACTGAAGCTTTCTTT. Variable domain in full (rest from reference TRBV7-2 and TRBJ1-1): GAGVSQSPSNKVTEKGKDVELRCDPISGHTALYWYRQSLGQGLEFLIYFQGNSAPDKSGLPSDRFSAERTGGSVSTLTIQRTQQEDSAVYLCASSWATGPGTEAFFGQGTRLTVV.

V gene TRBV28 combines with J gene TRBJ1-5; TRBD1 aligns across 7 bases. CDR3 size: 15 residues. V trimming: 2 bases; J trimming: 2 bases; junction bases outside the gene matches: 3. From germline, CDR1 is MDHEN and CDR2 SYDVKM. The CDR3 region is CASSLIDRGNQPQHF. The CDR3 DNA reads as TGTGCCAGCAGTTTAATCGACAGGGGCAATCAGCCCCAGCATTTT.

The count of this clone is one. The CDR3 loop is CASRMDRGLSEQYF. The CDR3 DNA reads TGTGCCAGCAGAATGGACAGGGGGCTTTCCGAGCAGTACTTC. This chain uses TRBV2 with TRBJ2-7, with 11 bases lining up with TRBD1. With 6 bases clipped from V and 6 bases from J, the junction kept 7 bases outside the gene matches. The CDR3 extends over 14 amino acids. The germline gives CDR1 SNHLY, CDR2 FYNNEI. The whole variable domain, remainder taken from reference TRBV2 and TRBJ2-7, is EPEVTQTPSHQVTQMGQEVILRCVPISNHLYFYWYRQILGQKVEFLVSFYNNEISEKSEIFDDQFSVERPDGSNFTLKIRSTKLEDSAMYFCASRMDRGLSEQYFGPGTRLTVT.

V gene TRBV7-2 combines with J gene TRBJ1-2; TRBD1 is a possible D gene (6 bases). The V end was cut by 7 bases, the J end by 6 bases, with 15 bases between. CDR1 is SGHTA, CDR2 FQGNSA, per germline. The CDR3 sequence is 13 residues long. Here the CDR3 reads CASTVRGGDGYTF. CDR3 nucleotide sequence: TGTGCCAGCACCGTGAGGGGGGGGGATGGCTACACCTTC.

The chain has TRBV29-1 and TRBJ2-1; 9 nucleotides agree with TRBD2. Germline V gene sequence: CDR1 SQVTM, CDR2 ANQGSEA. The CDR3 covers 14 residues. After removal of 5 bases from V and 6 bases from J, the junction contained 8 bases not matched to a gene. In DNA, the CDR3 is TGCAGCGTTTCCAGCGGGGGGAGAATCAATGAGCAGTTCTTC. This gives the protein CSVSSGGRINEQFF.

This sequence joins TRBV24-1 and TRBJ2-7; D may match TRBD1 or TRBD2 (5 bases each). The V end lost 2 bases, the J end lost 6 bases, and 13 bases lay between the germline ends. There are 14 residues in the CDR3. Germline values: CDR1 KGHDR, CDR2 SFDVKD. The CDR3 is CATSDYRTPTEQYF. DNA of the CDR3: TGTGCCACCAGTGATTACAGGACTCCTACCGAGCAGTACTTC.

The V and J genes are TRBV28 and TRBJ1-3; the D is unclear. This CDR3 spans 16 amino acids. V gave up 4 bases and J gave up 0 bases, with 13 bases separating them. Germline V gene lookup returns CDR1 MDHEN and CDR2 SYDVKM. CDR3 DNA: TGTGCCAGCAGTTCCGCCCGGGGAAGCTCTGGAAACACCATATATTTT. Amino acids: CASSSARGSSGNTIYF. The full variable domain, with the rest looked up from reference TRBV28 and TRBJ1-3, is DVKVTQSSRYLVKRTGEKVFLECVQDMDHENMFWYRQDPGLGLRLIYFSYDVKMKEKGDIPEGYSVSREKKERFSLILESASTNQTSMYLCASSSARGSSGNTIYFGEGSWLTVV.

This clone was seen once. The gene calls are TRBV10-3 and TRBJ2-7; tentatively, D is TRBD1 (5 bases). Germline V gene data show CDR1 as ENHRY and CDR2 as SYGVKD. The CDR3 totals 14 residues. The V and J ends lost 10 bases and 0 bases respectively, with 16 bases between them. CDR3 DNA sequence: TGTGCCACCCAGGACAACCAAAACTCCTACGAGCAGTACTTC. Translating it yields CATQDNQNSYEQYF.

This clone was seen only once. The V call is TRBV15, the J call TRBJ2-7, with 7 bases aligning to TRBD2. V trimming: 0 bases; J trimming: 0 bases; junction bases outside the gene matches: 2. The length of the CDR3 is 15 residues. The germline CDR1 and CDR2 sequences are LNHNV and YYDKDF (reference sequence). The DNA of the CDR3 is TGTGCCACCAGCAGAGAAGGCGGGAGCTCCTACGAGCAGTACTTC. Translation gives CATSREGGSSYEQYF. Full variable domain (missing parts from reference TRBV15 and TRBJ2-7): DAMVIQNPRYQVTQFGKPVTLSCSQTLNHNVMYWYQQKSSQAPKLLFHYYDKDFNNEADTPDNFQSRRPNTSFCFLDIRSPGLGDTAMYLCATSREGGSSYEQYFGPGTRLTVT.

This chain connects TRBV2 to TRBJ2-3, with TRBD1 matching over 7 bases. V lost 4 bases, J lost 1 base, and 5 bases stayed unmatched. Germline CDR1 reads SNHLY; CDR2 reads FYNNEI. The CDR3 length is 15 residues. In DNA, the CDR3 is TGTGCCAGCAGTGTAGACAGGGTTGGCACAGATACGCAGTATTTT. Its protein product is CASSVDRVGTDTQYF.

The rearrangement joins TRBV28 to TRBJ1-2; D is possibly TRBD1 (6 bases). Trimming pared 5 bases from V and 8 bases from J, leaving 18 bases between. The V gene's germline CDR1 is MDHEN and CDR2 SYDVKM. CDR3 size: 14 residues. CDR3 DNA: TGTGCCAGCAGTAAAAGAGTGGGGGGCGTCGGCTACACCTTC. This translates into CASSKRVGGVGYTF.

The chain employs TRBV18 and TRBJ1-3; 10 bases match TRBD1. Trimming at V came to 3 bases and at J to 2 bases, leaving 4 bases not matched to a gene. Germline-derived CDR1 and CDR2 are KGHSH and LQKENI. This CDR3 comprises 16 residues. The CDR3 nucleotides read TGTGCCAGCTCACCTCCCGGACAGGGGGCTGGAAACACCATATATTTT. This translates into CASSPPGQGAGNTIYF. Full variable domain (remainder filled in from reference TRBV18 and TRBJ1-3): NAGVMQNPRHLVRRRGQEARLRCSPMKGHSHVYWYRQLPEEGLKFMVYLQKENIIDESGMPKERFSAEFPKEGPSILRIQQVVRGDSAAYFCASSPPGQGAGNTIYFGEGSWLTVV.

The V call is TRBV19, the J call TRBJ1-6, with 9 nucleotides matching TRBD1. This CDR3 comprises 16 residues. The ends lost 3 bases at V and 8 bases at J; junction bases unmatched: 8. Per the germline V gene, CDR1 is LNHDA and CDR2 is SQIVND (reference sequence). CDR3 region: CASSILPGQGDSPLHF. DNA for the CDR3: TGTGCCAGTAGTATTCTCCCGGGACAGGGTGATTCACCCCTCCACTTT.

The chain carries TRBV2 and TRBJ1-2; D is unclear. The CDR3 consists of 12 residues. From germline, CDR1 is SNHLY and CDR2 FYNNEI. V lost 6 bases and J 8 bases, leaving 13 bases between the germline ends. Here the CDR3 DNA reads TGTGCCAGCAGCAGTAAGGGCGGCGGCTACACCTTC. Protein product: CASSSKGGGYTF.

This clone was picked up a small number of times. V gene TRBV2 combines with J gene TRBJ1-2; 9 bases are shared with TRBD1. CDR1 and CDR2 from the germline V gene are SNHLY and FYNNEI. There are 14 residues in the CDR3. Germline trimming cut 3 bases from V and 4 bases from J; bases unmatched to any gene: 3. The CDR3 region has the DNA TGTGCCAGCAGTGAGGGACAGGGAGTCTATGGCTACACCTTC. Translated, it gives CASSEGQGVYGYTF. The variable domain in full, with the rest retrieved from reference TRBV2 and TRBJ1-2, is EPEVTQTPSHQVTQMGQEVILRCVPISNHLYFYWYRQILGQKVEFLVSFYNNEISEKSEIFDDQFSVERPDGSNFTLKIRSTKLEDSAMYFCASSEGQGVYGYTFGSGTRLTVV.

The chain uses TRBV5-6 and TRBJ1-5; no reliable D call. V was shortened by 1 base and J by 4 bases, with 12 bases between the two germline ends. This CDR3 region has 15 residues. Germline CDR1 and CDR2: SGHDT and YYEEEE. The CDR3 reads CASSLSVSLNQPQHF. CDR3 in DNA: TGTGCCAGCAGCTTGAGTGTCAGCTTAAATCAGCCCCAGCATTTT.

The chain carries TRBV7-9 and TRBJ2-5; D is possibly TRBD2 (7 bases). The CDR3 covers 16 residues. From germline, CDR1 is SEHNR and CDR2 FQNEAQ (reference sequence). Trimming pared 1 base from V and 5 bases from J, leaving 17 bases between. CDR3 DNA sequence: TGTGCCAGCAGCTTAGGTAGTGGGGGGGCCAAGGAGACCCAGTACTTC. As protein: CASSLGSGGAKETQYF.

The genes are TRBV7-2 and TRBJ2-3; D may be TRBD2 (6 bases). Trimming took off 0 bases at V and 6 bases at J, with 19 bases between the two ends. Germline V gives CDR1 SGHTA, CDR2 FQGNSA. The CDR3 loop spans 17 amino acids. The CDR3 DNA sequence: TGTGCCAGCAGCTTAGCGTTGGGGGGTCCAAGTTTGGATACGCAGTATTTT. It yields the protein CASSLALGGPSLDTQYF.